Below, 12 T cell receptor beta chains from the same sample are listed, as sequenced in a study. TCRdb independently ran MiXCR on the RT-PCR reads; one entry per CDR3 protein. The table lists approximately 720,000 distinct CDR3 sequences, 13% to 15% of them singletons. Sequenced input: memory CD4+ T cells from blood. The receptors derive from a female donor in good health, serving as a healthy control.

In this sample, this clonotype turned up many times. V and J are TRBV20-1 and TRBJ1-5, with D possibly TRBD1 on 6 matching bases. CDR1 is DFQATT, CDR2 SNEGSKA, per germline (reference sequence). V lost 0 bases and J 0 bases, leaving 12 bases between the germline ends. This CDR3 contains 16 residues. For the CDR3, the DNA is TGCAGTGCTAGAGATCTCCGGGACACTAGCAATCAGCCCCAGCATTTT. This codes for CSARDLRDTSNQPQHF.

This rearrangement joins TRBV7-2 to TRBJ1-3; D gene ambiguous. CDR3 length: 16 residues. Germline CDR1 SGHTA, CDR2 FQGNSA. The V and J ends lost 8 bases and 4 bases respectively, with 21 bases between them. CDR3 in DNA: TGTGCCAGCGCTCCCGTACACTCTCAAGACGGAAACACCATATATTTT. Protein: CASAPVHSQDGNTIYF.

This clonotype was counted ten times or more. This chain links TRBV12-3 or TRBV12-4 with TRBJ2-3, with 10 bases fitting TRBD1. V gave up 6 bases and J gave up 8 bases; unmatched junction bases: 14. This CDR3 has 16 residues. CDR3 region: CASSPGTGVLVGTQYF. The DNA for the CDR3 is TGTGCCAGCAGCCCCGGGACAGGGGTCCTAGTTGGTACGCAGTATTTT.

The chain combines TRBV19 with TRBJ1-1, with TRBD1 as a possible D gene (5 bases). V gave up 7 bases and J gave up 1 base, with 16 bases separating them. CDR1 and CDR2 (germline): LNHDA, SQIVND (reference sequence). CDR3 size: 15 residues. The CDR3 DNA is TGTGCCAGTACCCTCCCTGGGAGGGGGAACACTGAAGCTTTCTTT. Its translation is CASTLPGRGNTEAFF. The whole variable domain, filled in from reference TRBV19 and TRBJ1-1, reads DGGITQSPKYLFRKEGQNVTLSCEQNLNHDAMYWYRQDPGQGLRLIYYSQIVNDFQKGDIAEGYSVSREKKESFPLTVTSAQKNPTAFYLCASTLPGRGNTEAFFGQGTRLTVV.

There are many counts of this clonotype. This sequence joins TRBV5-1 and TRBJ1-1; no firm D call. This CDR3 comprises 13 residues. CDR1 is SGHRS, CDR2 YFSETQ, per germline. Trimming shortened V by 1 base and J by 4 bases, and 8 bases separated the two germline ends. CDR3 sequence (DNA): TGCGCCAGCAGCTTGATGGAGGGCACTGAAGCTTTCTTT. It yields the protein CASSLMEGTEAFF.

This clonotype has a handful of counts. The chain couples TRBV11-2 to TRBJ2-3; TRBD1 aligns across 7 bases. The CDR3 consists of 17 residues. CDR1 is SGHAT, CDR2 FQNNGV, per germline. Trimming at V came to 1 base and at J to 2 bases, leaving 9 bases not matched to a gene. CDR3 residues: CASSLGTARGHTDTQYF. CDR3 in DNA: TGTGCCAGCAGCTTAGGGACAGCAAGGGGGCACACAGATACGCAGTATTTT.

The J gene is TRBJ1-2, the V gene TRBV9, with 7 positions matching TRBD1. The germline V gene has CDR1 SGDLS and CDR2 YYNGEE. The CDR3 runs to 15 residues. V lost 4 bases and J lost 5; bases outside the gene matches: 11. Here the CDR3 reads CASSLDPGQFYGYTF. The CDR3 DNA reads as TGTGCCAGCAGCCTTGATCCGGGACAGTTTTATGGCTACACCTTC.

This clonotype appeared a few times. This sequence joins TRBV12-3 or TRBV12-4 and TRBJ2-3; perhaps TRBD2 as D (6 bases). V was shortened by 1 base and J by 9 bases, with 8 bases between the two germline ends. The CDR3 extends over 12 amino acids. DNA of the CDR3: TGTGCCAGCAGTTTAGTGGAGGGCACGCAGTATTTT. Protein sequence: CASSLVEGTQYF.

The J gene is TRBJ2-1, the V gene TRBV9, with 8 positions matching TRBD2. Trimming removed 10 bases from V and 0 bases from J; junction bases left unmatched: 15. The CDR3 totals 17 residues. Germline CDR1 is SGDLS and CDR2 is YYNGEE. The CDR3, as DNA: TGTGCCCTCCAAGCCCCGGGGGGGGCCCCCTCCTACAATGAGCAGTTCTTC. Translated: CALQAPGGAPSYNEQFF.

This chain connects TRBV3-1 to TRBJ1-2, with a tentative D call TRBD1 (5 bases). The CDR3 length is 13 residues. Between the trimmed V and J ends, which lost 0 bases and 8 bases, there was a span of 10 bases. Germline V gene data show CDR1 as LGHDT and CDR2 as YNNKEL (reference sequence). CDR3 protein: CASSQDQGRGYTF. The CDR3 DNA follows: TGTGCCAGCAGCCAAGATCAGGGACGAGGCTACACCTTC.

CDR3 coding DNA: TGTGCCAGCAGCCTCCTACGAGCAGGGGGCACAGATACGCAGTATTTT. Its translation: CASSLLRAGGTDTQYF. V and J are TRBV11-2 and TRBJ2-3, with a tentative D call TRBD1 (6 bases). Trimming removed 5 bases from V and 1 base from J, with 16 bases in between. Germline V gene sequence: CDR1 SGHAT, CDR2 FQNNGV. There are 16 residues in the CDR3.

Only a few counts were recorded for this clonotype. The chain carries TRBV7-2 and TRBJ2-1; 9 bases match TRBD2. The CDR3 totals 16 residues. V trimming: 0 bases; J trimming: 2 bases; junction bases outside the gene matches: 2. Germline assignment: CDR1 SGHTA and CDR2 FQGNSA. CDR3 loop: CASSLAASGTYNEQFF. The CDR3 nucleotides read TGTGCCAGCAGCTTAGCGGCTAGCGGGACCTACAATGAGCAGTTCTTC.